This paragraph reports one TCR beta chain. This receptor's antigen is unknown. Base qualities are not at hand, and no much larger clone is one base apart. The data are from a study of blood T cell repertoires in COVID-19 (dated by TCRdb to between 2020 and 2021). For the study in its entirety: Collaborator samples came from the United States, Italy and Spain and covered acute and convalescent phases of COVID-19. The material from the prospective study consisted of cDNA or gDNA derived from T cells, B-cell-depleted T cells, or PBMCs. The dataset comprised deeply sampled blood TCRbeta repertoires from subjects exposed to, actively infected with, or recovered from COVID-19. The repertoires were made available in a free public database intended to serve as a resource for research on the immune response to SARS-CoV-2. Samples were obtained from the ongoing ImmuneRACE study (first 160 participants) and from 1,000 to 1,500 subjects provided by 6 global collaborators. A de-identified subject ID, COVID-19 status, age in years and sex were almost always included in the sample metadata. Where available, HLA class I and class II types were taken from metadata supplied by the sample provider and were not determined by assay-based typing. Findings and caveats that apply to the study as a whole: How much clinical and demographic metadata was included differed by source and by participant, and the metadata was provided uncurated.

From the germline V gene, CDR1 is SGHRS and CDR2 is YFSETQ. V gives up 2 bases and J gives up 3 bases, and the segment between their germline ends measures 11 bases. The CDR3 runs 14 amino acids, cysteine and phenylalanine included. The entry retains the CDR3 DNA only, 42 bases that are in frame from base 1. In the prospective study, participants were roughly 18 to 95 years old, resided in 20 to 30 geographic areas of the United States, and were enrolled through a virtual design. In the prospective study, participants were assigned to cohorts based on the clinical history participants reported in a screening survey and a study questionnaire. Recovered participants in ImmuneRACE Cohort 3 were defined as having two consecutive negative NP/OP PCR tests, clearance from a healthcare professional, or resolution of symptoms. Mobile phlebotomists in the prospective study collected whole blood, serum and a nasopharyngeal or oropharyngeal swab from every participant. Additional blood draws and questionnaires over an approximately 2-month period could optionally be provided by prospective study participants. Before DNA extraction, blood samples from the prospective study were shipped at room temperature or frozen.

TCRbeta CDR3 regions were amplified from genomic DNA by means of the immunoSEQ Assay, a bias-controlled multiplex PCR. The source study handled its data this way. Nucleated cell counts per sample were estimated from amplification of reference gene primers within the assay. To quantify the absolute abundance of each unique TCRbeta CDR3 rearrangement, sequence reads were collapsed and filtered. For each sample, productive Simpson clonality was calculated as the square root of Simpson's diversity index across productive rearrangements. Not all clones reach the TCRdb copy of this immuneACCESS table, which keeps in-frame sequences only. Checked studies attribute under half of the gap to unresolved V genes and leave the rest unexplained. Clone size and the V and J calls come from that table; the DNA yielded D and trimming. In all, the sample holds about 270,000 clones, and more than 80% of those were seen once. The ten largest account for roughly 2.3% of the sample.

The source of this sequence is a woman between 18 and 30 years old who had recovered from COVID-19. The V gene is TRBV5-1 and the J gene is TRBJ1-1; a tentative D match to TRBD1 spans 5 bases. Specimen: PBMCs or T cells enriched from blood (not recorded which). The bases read TGCGCCAGCAGCTTTGACTTAGGGGACACTGAAGCTTTCTTT. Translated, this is CASSFDLGDTEAFF.